The next 23 T cell receptor beta chains were all read from a single sample in a study of OX40 agonist ivuxolimab in advanced cancers. Repertoires were generated with immunoSEQ multiplex PCR, while TCRdb's copy carries only in-frame clones and drops some. The sample holds 24,000 or so clones, more than 80% seen once. Material: CD4+ or CD8+ T cells sorted from blood, obtained in a trial of the OX40 agonist ivuxolimab. Source of these receptors: an adult with an advanced solid tumor such as melanoma, head and neck, liver or kidney cancer.

The V and J genes are TRBV7-3 and TRBJ2-3, with D unclear. The germline CDR1 and CDR2 sequences are SGHTA and FQGTGA. There are 15 residues in the CDR3. Trimming removed 3 bases at V and 3 bases at J, with 13 bases between. For the CDR3, the DNA is TGTGCCAGCAGCTTCAATCCCGCACGAACAGATACGCAGTATTTT. Protein: CASSFNPARTDTQYF.

The chain recombines TRBV11-3 with TRBJ2-5; a possible D gene is TRBD1 (7 bases). CDR3 length: 15 amino acids. Germline values: CDR1 SGHNT, CDR2 YENEEA. Between the trimmed V and J ends, which lost 5 bases and 3 bases, there was a span of 16 bases. The CDR3 region has the DNA TGTGCCAGCAGCCTCAGGGCGGGGACAGAAGAGACCCAGTACTTC. Translating it yields CASSLRAGTEETQYF.

The chain joins TRBV12-5 to TRBJ1-1; TRBD1 is a possible D gene (6 bases). V was clipped by 0 bases and J by 6 bases, with 17 bases between them. CDR3 length: 16 residues. Germline-derived CDR1 and CDR2 are LGHNT and FRNRAP. The CDR3 nucleotides read TGTGCTAGTGGTTTGGTAGGTTGGGCCCCAGGGGCTGAAGCTTTCTTT. Residues: CASGLVGWAPGAEAFF.

The J gene is TRBJ2-7, the V gene TRBV7-2; TRBD2 aligns across 7 bases. The CDR3 length is 14 residues. Unmatched junction bases numbered 5, after V lost 4 bases and J lost 2 bases. Germline lookup yields CDR1 SGHTA and CDR2 FQGNSA. The CDR3 sequence is CASSYREAPYEQYF. CDR3 bases: TGTGCCAGCAGCTACCGGGAGGCCCCCTACGAGCAGTACTTC.

The chain recombines TRBV6-5 with TRBJ2-1; TRBD1 aligns across 11 bases. Trimming took 5 bases from V and 5 from J; bases not matched to a gene: 2. This CDR3 is built from 14 residues. Germline V gives CDR1 MNHEY, CDR2 SVGAGI. The CDR3, as DNA: TGTGCCAGCAGTCAGGGACAGGGGGACAATGAGCAGTTCTTC. Translation: CASSQGQGDNEQFF.

This clone showed up just a few times. This chain links TRBV4-2 with TRBJ1-1; tentatively, D is TRBD1 (5 bases). CDR1 is LGHNA, CDR2 YNFKEQ, per germline. This CDR3 is 13 amino acids long. V was pared by 1 base and J by 3 bases, with 6 bases between. In DNA, the CDR3 is TGTGCCAGCAGCCAAGTAGGGGACACTGAAGCTTTCTTT. Encoded protein: CASSQVGDTEAFF.

V is TRBV2 and J is TRBJ2-3; possibly TRBD1 or TRBD2 for D (5 bases each). CDR1 SNHLY and CDR2 FYNNEI come from the germline V gene. This CDR3 region has 12 residues. The CDR3 here is CTETGAEDTQYF. CDR3 DNA: TGTACAGAAACCGGGGCCGAAGATACGCAGTATTTT.

The V and J genes are TRBV5-1 and TRBJ1-2; D not resolved. The CDR3 runs 13 residues. Germline lookup yields CDR1 SGHRS and CDR2 YFSETQ. Deletions cut 4 bases from V and 6 bases from J, with 13 bases between. The CDR3 spells CASSARSADGYTF. The DNA of the CDR3 is TGCGCCAGCAGCGCCCGGTCGGCCGATGGCTACACCTTC. Using reference TRBV5-1 and TRBJ1-2 for the parts outside the CDR3, the full variable domain is KAGVTQTPRYLIKTRGQQVTLSCSPISGHRSVSWYQQTPGQGLQFLFEYFSETQRNKGNFPGRFSGRQFSNSRSEMNVSTLELGDSALYLCASSARSADGYTFGSGTRLTVV.

The V call is TRBV6-5, the J call TRBJ2-7, with 10 bases that match TRBD2. Germline V CDR1 and CDR2: MNHEY, SVGAGI. The length of the CDR3 is 16 residues. The V gene end was trimmed by 0 bases and the J gene end by 2 bases; junction bases not matched to a gene: 4. The CDR3 sequence: CASSYSTSGTPYEQYF. CDR3 bases: TGTGCCAGCAGTTACTCTACTAGCGGGACCCCCTACGAGCAGTACTTC.

V and J are TRBV6-5 and TRBJ2-3; D is unclear. Germline V gives CDR1 MNHEY, CDR2 SVGAGI. The CDR3 is 11 residues long. Trimming cost V 4 bases and J 4 bases, with 3 bases left between them. Here the CDR3 DNA reads TGTGCCAGCAGTTTCTCAGATACGCAGTATTTT. Its translation: CASSFSDTQYF.

V usage is TRBV19 and J usage is TRBJ1-2; possibly TRBD1 for D (5 bases). The CDR3 consists of 14 residues. Trimming cost V 5 bases and J 7 bases, with 17 bases left between them. Germline V lookup: CDR1 LNHDA, CDR2 SQIVND (reference sequence). The CDR3 loop is CASSGGYPASGYTF. The CDR3 DNA sequence: TGTGCCAGTAGTGGGGGTTATCCGGCAAGTGGCTACACCTTC. Together with reference TRBV19 and TRBJ1-2, the CDR3 gives the full variable domain: DGGITQSPKYLFRKEGQNVTLSCEQNLNHDAMYWYRQDPGQGLRLIYYSQIVNDFQKGDIAEGYSVSREKKESFPLTVTSAQKNPTAFYLCASSGGYPASGYTFGSGTRLTVV.

This chain connects TRBV7-8 to TRBJ2-7; 9 nucleotides match TRBD1. Germline values: CDR1 SGHVS, CDR2 FQNEAQ. The length of the CDR3 is 13 residues. With V trimmed by 5 bases and J by 2 bases, 1 base remained unmatched. CDR3 DNA sequence: TGTGCCAGCAGCACAGGGGGCCCCTACGAGCAGTACTTC. This codes for CASSTGGPYEQYF.

This chain connects TRBV19 to TRBJ1-1; a possible D gene is TRBD1 (6 bases). V lost 4 bases, J lost 10 bases, and 16 bases lay in between. The CDR3 is 13 residues long. In germline, CDR1 is LNHDA, CDR2 SQIVND (reference sequence). The chain's CDR3 is CASSNRQAPAAFF. For the CDR3, the DNA is TGTGCCAGTAGTAACCGACAGGCGCCGGCAGCTTTCTTT.

This clone was observed once. The genes are TRBV2 and TRBJ1-6; D is perhaps TRBD1 (5 bases). This CDR3 contains 19 residues. Germline V lookup: CDR1 SNHLY, CDR2 FYNNEI. Trimming took off 8 bases at V and 2 bases at J, with 25 bases between the two ends. The CDR3 region has the DNA TGTGCCAGCCGAAGGTCAAGACGTGGGGGTGAGACCTATAATTCACCCCTCCACTTT. Protein sequence: CASRRSRRGGETYNSPLHF.

The V and J genes are TRBV15 and TRBJ2-2; 9 nucleotides align to TRBD2. The germline V gene has CDR1 LNHNV and CDR2 YYDKDF (reference sequence). The CDR3 consists of 17 residues. The ends lost 0 bases at V and 4 bases at J; junction bases unmatched: 6. The CDR3 spells CATSRDRASGITGELFF. The DNA for the CDR3 is TGTGCCACCAGCAGAGATCGGGCTAGCGGGATCACCGGGGAGCTGTTTTTT.

The genes are TRBV6-1 and TRBJ2-7; weak D call: TRBD1 (6 bases). The CDR3 runs 15 residues. CDR1 and CDR2 from the germline V gene are MNHNS and SASEGT. V lost 4 bases and J lost 1, with 14 bases in between. CDR3: CASSVIRDTSYEQYF. The CDR3 DNA is TGTGCCAGCAGTGTCATACGGGACACTTCCTACGAGCAGTACTTC.

This rearrangement joins TRBV7-2 to TRBJ2-3; D is uncertain. Germline lookup yields CDR1 SGHTA and CDR2 FQGNSA. Trimming cost V 1 base and J 5 bases, with 7 bases left between them. The CDR3 runs to 13 residues. The DNA of the CDR3 is TGTGCCAGCAGCTTAGATGTGGTAGATACGCAGTATTTT. It is translated as CASSLDVVDTQYF.

The count of this clone is one. The chain couples TRBV6-1 to TRBJ1-1, with a possible D match to TRBD1 (6 bases). Germline V CDR1 and CDR2: MNHNS, SASEGT. CDR3 size: 12 residues. The V end lost 9 bases, the J end lost 1 base, and 9 bases lay between the germline ends. In DNA, the CDR3 is TGTGCCAGTCGGACAGCGAACACTGAAGCTTTCTTT. Its translation: CASRTANTEAFF.

The chain joins TRBV11-2 to TRBJ2-7; D remains ambiguous. This CDR3 is 11 amino acids long. Trimming shortened V by 2 bases and J by 6 bases, and 5 bases separated the two germline ends. Germline V gene data show CDR1 as SGHAT and CDR2 as FQNNGV. CDR3: CASSLNSEQYF. DNA for the CDR3: TGTGCCAGCAGCTTAAACTCCGAGCAGTACTTC. The full variable domain, rest sourced from reference TRBV11-2 and TRBJ2-7, is EAGVAQSPRYKIIEKRQSVAFWCNPISGHATLYWYQQILGQGPKLLIQFQNNGVVDDSQLPKDRFSAERLKGVDSTLKIQPAKLEDSAVYLCASSLNSEQYFGPGTRLTVT.

The rearrangement links TRBV7-9 to TRBJ2-3, with 11 bases identical to TRBD2. V gave up 5 bases and J gave up 1 base; unmatched junction bases: 2. CDR1 SEHNR and CDR2 FQNEAQ come from the germline V gene (reference sequence). The CDR3 is 15 amino acids. The chain's CDR3 is CASSGGLAGTDTQYF. Written as DNA, the CDR3 is TGTGCCAGCAGCGGGGGACTAGCGGGCACAGATACGCAGTATTTT.

The CDR3 bases are TGCGCCAGCAGCCTACAGGCCCCCTACGAGCAGTACTTC. It codes for CASSLQAPYEQYF. The chain employs TRBV5-1 and TRBJ2-7; a weak D match, TRBD1 (5 bases). CDR3 length equals 13 residues. The ends were cut back, 4 bases at V and 2 bases at J, with 10 bases in the middle. The germline V gene encodes CDR1 SGHRS and CDR2 YFSETQ.

V gene TRBV5-4 combines with J gene TRBJ2-7; D possibly corresponds to TRBD1 (7 bases). The germline V and J ends were trimmed by 6 bases and 4 bases, with 17 bases remaining between them. The germline V gene encodes CDR1 SGHNT and CDR2 YYREEE (reference sequence). This CDR3 is built from 14 residues. DNA for the CDR3: TGTGCCAGCACCCGGCAGGGGGGCTTTTACGAGCAGTACTTC. Protein sequence: CASTRQGGFYEQYF.

The V call is TRBV9, the J call TRBJ2-1, with 13 bases matching TRBD2. This CDR3 has 17 residues. Germline V gives CDR1 SGDLS, CDR2 YYNGEE. Trimming took 2 bases from V and 5 from J; bases not matched to a gene: 7. The CDR3 DNA reads as TGTGCCAGCAGCGTGCTGGGTGGGACTAGCGGGAACAATGAGCAGTTCTTC. This encodes CASSVLGGTSGNNEQFF.